This entry is about one T cell receptor beta chain. The source of the sample is a study of T cell changes during pregnancy in multiple sclerosis. Data came from immunoSEQ multiplex PCR; TCRdb stores just in-frame clones and leaves some out. The table has about 100,000 clones, about 92% seen once. V lost 3 bases to trimming and J lost 0 bases; unmatched junction nucleotides: 11. CDR1 is ENHRY and CDR2 is SYGVKD in the germline V gene. The CDR3 has 18 amino acids. The chain joins TRBV10-3 to TRBJ1-5; 7 nucleotides align to TRBD1. The receptor was isolated from a female donor with multiple sclerosis, enrolled in a pregnancy study. Sequenced here: peripheral blood, sampled in the second trimester of pregnancy. CDR3 bases: TGTGCCATCAGTGACCGTCCCGGGACAGTGAATAGCAATCAGCCCCAGCATTTT. Translating gives CAISDRPGTVNSNQPQHF.